These 25 T cell receptor beta chains originate from one sample sequenced in a study of T cells in Graves' hyperthyroidism and ophthalmopathy. Amplified TCR beta CDR3 regions derived from RNA transcripts. The TCR CDR3 was amplified in a first-round RT-PCR using the HTBI primer set. In TCRdb, the multiplex PCR reads were re-called with MiXCR into one record per CDR3 protein. The table includes some 300,000 distinct CDR3 sequences, roughly 19% detected once. Sequencing input: blood. These receptors were obtained from a man in his fifties or sixties with Graves' ophthalmopathy.

This clonotype was seen a handful of times. The chain is built from TRBV9 and TRBJ2-1; D might be TRBD1 or TRBD2, each matching 5 bases. Germline CDR1 SGDLS, CDR2 YYNGEE. The CDR3 contains 14 residues. Trimming removed 4 bases from V and 6 bases from J, with 14 bases in between. The CDR3 sequence is CASSSRDPTNEQFF. In nucleotides, the CDR3 is TGTGCCAGCAGCTCCCGGGACCCGACCAATGAGCAGTTCTTC. The full variable domain, rest sourced from reference TRBV9 and TRBJ2-1, is DSGVTQTPKHLITATGQRVTLRCSPRSGDLSVYWYQQSLDQGLQFLIQYYNGEERAKGNILERFSAQQFPDLHSELNLSSLELGDSALYFCASSSRDPTNEQFFGPGTRLTVL.

On this clonotype itself: A much larger clone differs by one base, so this may be a read error. V is TRBV20-1 and J is TRBJ2-3; TRBD2 is a possible D gene (6 bases). V lost 1 base, J lost 5 bases, and 16 bases lay in between. Germline assignment: CDR1 DFQATT and CDR2 SNEGSKA (reference sequence). The CDR3 consists of 15 residues. CDR3 sequence reads: CSARASRRAGDTQYF. The DNA for the CDR3 is TGCAGTGCTAGAGCTAGCAGGAGGGCCGGAGATACGCAGTATTTT.

Many counts were recorded for this clonotype. The rearrangement links TRBV2 to TRBJ1-4; D is possibly TRBD1 (5 bases). The CDR3 spans 11 residues. The germline V gene encodes CDR1 SNHLY and CDR2 FYNNEI. Between the trimmed V and J ends, which lost 7 bases and 6 bases, there was a span of 6 bases. As DNA, the CDR3 is TGTGCCAGCACGGGGGATGAAAAACTGTTTTTT. It specifies CASTGDEKLFF.

The chain is built from TRBV5-1 and TRBJ2-2, with D unclear. This CDR3 comprises 12 residues. Looked up from germline, CDR1 is SGHRS and CDR2 is YFSETQ. Trimming stripped 7 bases from V and 3 bases from J, with 7 bases between. CDR3: CASRTYTGELFF. As DNA, the CDR3 is TGCGCCAGCCGGACGTACACCGGGGAGCTGTTTTTT. The entire variable domain, with the rest obtained from reference TRBV5-1 and TRBJ2-2, is as follows: KAGVTQTPRYLIKTRGQQVTLSCSPISGHRSVSWYQQTPGQGLQFLFEYFSETQRNKGNFPGRFSGRQFSNSRSEMNVSTLELGDSALYLCASRTYTGELFFGEGSRLTVL.

This clonotype showed up many times. V and J are TRBV2 and TRBJ2-3, with D maybe TRBD2 (6 bases). Germline CDR1 is SNHLY and CDR2 is FYNNEI. V was clipped by 5 bases and J by 4 bases, with 13 bases between them. The CDR3 length is 14 residues. The CDR3 DNA reads TGTGCCAGCAGTAACGAGGCGGGACCAGATACGCAGTATTTT. Translating gives CASSNEAGPDTQYF.

The chain has TRBV7-9 and TRBJ2-1; D gene uncertain. The germline V gene encodes CDR1 SEHNR and CDR2 FQNEAQ (reference sequence). The V and J ends lost 4 bases and 3 bases respectively, with 4 bases between them. CDR3 length: 12 amino acids. The chain's CDR3 is CASSYYYNEQFF. DNA of the CDR3: TGTGCCAGCAGCTATTACTACAATGAGCAGTTCTTC.

This clonotype was detected only a few times. The rearrangement joins TRBV20-1 to TRBJ2-7, with 10 bases aligning to TRBD2. CDR1 is DFQATT, CDR2 SNEGSKA, per germline (reference sequence). The CDR3 has 15 amino acids. Trimming removed 6 bases from V and 3 bases from J; junction bases left unmatched: 11. CDR3 nucleotides: TGCAGTGCAAATAAACTAGCGGGATTAAACTACGAGCAGTACTTC. Protein sequence: CSANKLAGLNYEQYF.

This clonotype was seen more than once but under ten times. The chain uses TRBV12-3 or TRBV12-4 and TRBJ1-1; D gene unclear. Deletions cut 5 bases from V and 3 bases from J, with 16 bases between. The CDR3 covers 15 residues. The CDR3 coding sequence is TGTGCCAGCAGTCCCTCAGCAGGCCTCCACACTGAAGCTTTCTTT. Translation: CASSPSAGLHTEAFF.

This clonotype was counted only a few times. V usage is TRBV20-1 and J usage is TRBJ1-6, with TRBD1 matching over 9 bases. The CDR3 has 16 residues. CDR1 and CDR2 (germline): DFQATT, SNEGSKA (reference sequence). The V and J ends lost 3 bases and 7 bases, in that order; junction bases with no gene match: 10. CDR3 in amino acids: CSARGQGALENSPLHF. CDR3 bases: TGCAGTGCTAGGGGACAGGGAGCTCTAGAGAATTCACCCCTCCACTTT.

This clonotype has ten or more counts. The chain is built from TRBV12-3 or TRBV12-4 and TRBJ2-7; TRBD1 aligns across 9 bases. The CDR3 runs to 15 residues. Unmatched junction bases numbered 6, after V lost 1 base and J lost 5 bases. The CDR3 nucleotides read TGTGCCAGCAGTTTAGTGGGGGACAGGGTCCACGAGCAGTACTTC. Amino acids: CASSLVGDRVHEQYF.

This chain connects TRBV29-1 to TRBJ2-2; 7 bases are a match to TRBD1. CDR1 and CDR2 (germline): SQVTM, ANQGSEA. Unmatched junction bases numbered 7, after V lost 6 bases and J lost 0 bases. The CDR3 is 15 amino acids. CDR3 coding DNA: TGCAGCGTAAAAGGACAGGAAACGAACACCGGGGAGCTGTTTTTT. This translates into CSVKGQETNTGELFF.

This clonotype was detected a few times. The J gene is TRBJ2-3, the V gene TRBV28, with D perhaps given as TRBD1 or TRBD2 (6 bases each). This CDR3 spans 12 amino acids. Trimming cost V 4 bases and J 8 bases, with 10 bases left between them. Germline lookup yields CDR1 MDHEN and CDR2 SYDVKM. The CDR3 protein is CASSSGGGTQYF. The CDR3 DNA sequence: TGTGCCAGCAGTTCCGGAGGGGGTACGCAGTATTTT.

This clonotype was picked up a small number of times. J is TRBJ2-1 and V is TRBV29-1; the D gene is possibly TRBD1 (6 bases). The germline CDR1 and CDR2 sequences are SQVTM and ANQGSEA. The CDR3 has 13 amino acids. Between the trimmed V and J ends, which lost 7 bases and 9 bases, there was a span of 19 bases. The CDR3 region has the DNA TGCAGCGCTATGGACAGTCTGTGGGGTGAGCAGTTCTTC. Its protein is CSAMDSLWGEQFF.

This clonotype was detected only a few times. The chain uses TRBV7-2 and TRBJ2-7; no reliable D call. The CDR3 is 12 residues long. Per germline, CDR1 SGHTA and CDR2 FQGNSA. Trimming took 5 bases from V and 0 from J, leaving 5 bases between them. CDR3 amino acids: CASSVSSYEQYF. In DNA, the CDR3 is TGTGCCAGCAGCGTGAGCTCCTACGAGCAGTACTTC.

There are a few counts of this clonotype. V gene TRBV28 combines with J gene TRBJ2-3; maybe TRBD2 (5 bases). The CDR3 runs 19 residues. The germline V gene has CDR1 MDHEN and CDR2 SYDVKM. Trimming shortened V by 6 bases and J by 4 bases, and 29 bases separated the two germline ends. The CDR3 protein is CASSLPLTAASHRSDTQYF. CDR3 nucleotides: TGTGCCAGCAGCCTACCCCTAACGGCGGCTAGCCACCGTTCAGATACGCAGTATTTT.

This clonotype was counted a few times. V is TRBV5-6 and J is TRBJ2-2; the match to TRBD1 covers 9 bases. Germline CDR1 reads SGHDT; CDR2 reads YYEEEE. The trim removed 4 bases at V and 5 bases at J, leaving 6 bases unmatched. The CDR3 runs to 15 residues. As DNA, the CDR3 is TGTGCCAGCAGCGGCCCACAGGGGGCAACCGGGGAGCTGTTTTTT. Translated: CASSGPQGATGELFF.

This clonotype was seen a few times. This chain connects TRBV3-1 to TRBJ1-4; D unresolved. This CDR3 is built from 15 residues. Trimming took off 4 bases at V and 8 bases at J, with 17 bases between the two ends. Germline values: CDR1 LGHDT, CDR2 YNNKEL (reference sequence). The CDR3 sequence is CASSPNEGGREKLFF. In nucleotides, the CDR3 is TGTGCCAGCAGCCCAAATGAGGGTGGGAGAGAAAAACTGTTTTTT.

This clonotype was seen at least ten times. The genes are TRBV20-1 and TRBJ1-2; D call uncertain. V lost 0 bases and J lost 8, with 7 bases in between. CDR1 is DFQATT and CDR2 is SNEGSKA in the germline V gene (reference sequence). CDR3 length: 11 residues. In DNA form, the CDR3 reads TGCAGTGCTAGAGATCCGGGAGGCTACACCTTC. This gives the protein CSARDPGGYTF.

The chain uses TRBV7-9 and TRBJ2-3, with 10 bases matching TRBD2. CDR1 and CDR2 from the germline V gene are SEHNR and FQNEAQ (reference sequence). The CDR3 contains 15 residues. J was trimmed by 7 bases and V by 4 bases; bases with no gene match: 8. In nucleotides, the CDR3 is TGTGCCAGCAGCTCATCCGGGACTAGCGCTTATACGCAGTATTTT. Translating it yields CASSSSGTSAYTQYF.

This clonotype was seen many times. The chain recombines TRBV7-8 with TRBJ1-2, with D hard to call. This CDR3 has 14 amino acids. Per the germline V gene, CDR1 is SGHVS and CDR2 is FQNEAQ. V lost 2 bases and J 4 bases, leaving 11 bases between the germline ends. CDR3 sequence (DNA): TGTGCCAGCAGCTTAACAGAAGTACCCTATGGCTACACCTTC. It encodes CASSLTEVPYGYTF.

Regarding this clonotype: A read error may be the cause here, since a much bigger clone is one base away. This chain uses TRBV30 with TRBJ1-2; a possible D gene is TRBD1 (6 bases). CDR3 length equals 12 residues. Germline loops: CDR1 GTSNPN, CDR2 SVGIG (reference sequence). The DNA of the CDR3 is TGTGCCTGGCAACAGGGCGGCTATTGCTACACCTTC. Its protein is CAWQQGGYCYTF. The full variable domain, in which reference TRBV30 and TRBJ1-2 provide the parts outside the CDR3, is SQTIHQWPATLVQPVGSPLSLECTVEGTSNPNLYWYRQAAGRGLQLLFYSVGIGQISSEVPQNLSASRPQDRQFILSSKKLLLSDSGFYLCAWQQGGYCYTFGSGTRLTVV.

There are a few counts of this clonotype. This chain links TRBV20-1 with TRBJ2-2, with D tentatively TRBD1 (6 bases). This CDR3 has 14 amino acids. V lost 3 bases, J lost 6 bases, and 14 bases lay in between. Germline V gene lookup returns CDR1 DFQATT and CDR2 SNEGSKA (reference sequence). This CDR3 is CSARRNRGSGELFF. CDR3 nucleotide sequence: TGCAGTGCTAGGCGGAATAGGGGGTCCGGGGAGCTGTTTTTT.

This clonotype appeared a few times. The chain is built from TRBV6-1 and TRBJ2-5; maybe TRBD1 (5 bases). The CDR3 has 14 residues. V shed 4 bases and J shed 2 bases, with 11 bases lying between them. Germline CDR1 reads MNHNS; CDR2 reads SASEGT. The CDR3 region has the DNA TGTGCCAGCAGTGGCCGGACATCACAAGAGACCCAGTACTTC. This codes for CASSGRTSQETQYF.

V is TRBV12-3 or TRBV12-4 and J is TRBJ1-5; 7 bases agree with TRBD1. With V trimmed by 0 bases and J by 5 bases, 4 bases remained unmatched. The CDR3 totals 15 residues. The CDR3 loop reads CASSLAGQVDQPQHF. The CDR3, as DNA: TGTGCCAGCAGTTTAGCAGGACAGGTAGATCAGCCCCAGCATTTT.

This clonotype was seen at least ten times. The V gene is TRBV11-2, the J gene TRBJ2-7, with no clear D. Between the trimmed V and J ends, which lost 0 bases and 2 bases, there was a span of 11 bases. The germline gives CDR1 SGHAT, CDR2 FQNNGV. The CDR3 has 15 residues. DNA of the CDR3: TGTGCCAGCAGCTTAGAACGCTTCGGTACCTACGAGCAGTACTTC. Translated, it gives CASSLERFGTYEQYF.